Listed here are 27 T cell receptor beta chains from one sample, sequenced in a study of T cells in Graves' hyperthyroidism and ophthalmopathy. Authors of the study amplified TCR beta CDR3 regions from RNA transcripts. The TCR CDR3 first-round RT-PCR relied on the HTBI primer set. TCRdb reprocessed the multiplex PCR reads with MiXCR, giving one entry per CDR3 protein. The sample contains approximately 370,000 distinct CDR3 sequences, about 17% of which appear only once. Sequencing was carried out using blood. The receptor set was obtained from a woman aged 25 to 39 with Graves' hyperthyroidism that later progressed to Graves' ophthalmopathy.

Worth noting for this clonotype: Given a much more abundant clone one base away, this may be a read error. The chain joins TRBV28 to TRBJ1-2; no reliable D call. V was shortened by 11 bases and J by 6 bases, with 16 bases between the two germline ends. The CDR3 loop spans 12 amino acids. Germline assignment: CDR1 MDHEN and CDR2 SYDVKM. The CDR3 nucleotides read TGTGCCGCCCAAACAGCGACCCATGGCTACACCTTC. Its translation: CAAQTATHGYTF.

The chain joins TRBV7-2 to TRBJ2-1, with 8 bases fitting TRBD2. The CDR3 has 15 amino acids. Losses at the gene ends were 4 bases for V and 0 bases for J; bases not matched to a gene: 2. Germline loops: CDR1 SGHTA, CDR2 FQGNSA. DNA of the CDR3: TGTGCCAGCAGCTATGGGACTAGCTCCTACAATGAGCAGTTCTTC. Amino acid sequence: CASSYGTSSYNEQFF.

In its sample, this clonotype was seen many times. J is TRBJ1-4 and V is TRBV20-1; possibly TRBD1 for D (5 bases). CDR1 is DFQATT and CDR2 is SNEGSKA in the germline V gene (reference sequence). Trimming left V 6 bases short and J 4 bases short, with 12 bases between. The CDR3 totals 13 residues. For the CDR3, the DNA is TGCAGTGCCCTGGGACCGTATAATGAAAAACTGTTTTTT. As protein: CSALGPYNEKLFF.

J is TRBJ1-1 and V is TRBV5-1; D is unclear. Germline V lookup: CDR1 SGHRS, CDR2 YFSETQ. Trimming left V 4 bases short and J 2 bases short, with 6 bases between. The CDR3 totals 12 residues. CDR3 bases: TGCGCCAGCAGCAAAGACAACACTGAAGCTTTCTTT. Its protein product is CASSKDNTEAFF.

This clonotype came up many times. V is TRBV2 and J is TRBJ2-3; D perhaps matches TRBD2 (6 bases). V lost 6 bases, J lost 5 bases, and 15 bases lay in between. There are 14 residues in the CDR3. From germline, CDR1 is SNHLY and CDR2 FYNNEI. This CDR3 reads CASRITGERDTQYF. CDR3 in DNA: TGTGCCAGCAGGATTACGGGAGAGAGAGATACGCAGTATTTT.

This clonotype has ten or more counts. This chain links TRBV4-2 with TRBJ1-5, with D perhaps TRBD1 (5 bases). Germline CDR1 is LGHNA and CDR2 is YNFKEQ. The CDR3 consists of 15 residues. V was cut by 0 bases and J by 2 bases, with 8 bases left in between. CDR3 bases: TGTGCCAGCAGCCAAGACGAGGGACGCAATCAGCCCCAGCATTTT. Its translation is CASSQDEGRNQPQHF.

This clonotype has just a few counts. This rearrangement joins TRBV7-9 to TRBJ1-2, with D hard to call. Germline CDR1 SEHNR, CDR2 FQNEAQ (reference sequence). Trimming took 6 bases from V and 0 from J, leaving 17 bases between them. The CDR3 is 16 amino acids. The CDR3 here is CASSWLSEKTNYGYTF. The DNA for the CDR3 is TGTGCCAGCAGTTGGCTTTCAGAGAAGACTAACTATGGCTACACCTTC.

The chain couples TRBV2 to TRBJ2-5; 9 bases align to TRBD1. V was pared by 6 bases and J by 4 bases, with 12 bases of the junction left unmatched. The germline V gene encodes CDR1 SNHLY and CDR2 FYNNEI. The CDR3 is 16 amino acids. Written as DNA, the CDR3 is TGTGCCAGCAGCGTCTCCGGGACAGGGCTATTAGAGACCCAGTACTTC. Translation: CASSVSGTGLLETQYF.

This clonotype was counted at least ten times. CDR3 in amino acids: CASSENRGRLAWETQYF. For the CDR3, the DNA is TGTGCCAGCAGTGAAAATAGGGGGCGACTGGCATGGGAGACCCAGTACTTC. The chain employs TRBV6-1 and TRBJ2-5; 7 bases align to TRBD1. Germline V gene data show CDR1 as MNHNS and CDR2 as SASEGT. The V segment lost 2 bases and the J segment 5 bases; nucleotides outside the gene matches: 14. The CDR3 totals 17 residues.

This clonotype was picked up many times. CDR3 DNA: TGTGCCAGTAGTACAACTAGCGGGGGAAACAATGAGCAGTTCTTC. Its translation is CASSTTSGGNNEQFF. The chain carries TRBV19 and TRBJ2-1; 11 nucleotides agree with TRBD2. Germline V gene lookup returns CDR1 LNHDA and CDR2 SQIVND (reference sequence). The length of the CDR3 is 15 residues. Losses at the gene ends were 4 bases for V and 5 bases for J; bases not matched to a gene: 4.

In its sample, this clonotype was seen many times. The V and J genes are TRBV29-1 and TRBJ2-5, with D possibly being TRBD1 (5 bases). Germline CDR1 reads SQVTM; CDR2 reads ANQGSEA. This CDR3 has 12 amino acids. Trimming took off 2 bases at V and 2 bases at J, with 6 bases between the two ends. CDR3 DNA sequence: TGCAGCGTTGAAAGACAGCAAGAGACCCAGTACTTC. Translating gives CSVERQQETQYF. The entire variable domain, with the rest obtained from reference TRBV29-1 and TRBJ2-5, is as follows: SAVISQKPSRDICQRGTSLTIQCQVDSQVTMMFWYRQQPGQSLTLIATANQGSEATYESGFVIDKFPISRPNLTFSTLTVSNMSPEDSSIYLCSVERQQETQYFGPGTRLLVL.

This clonotype was found many times. This rearrangement joins TRBV18 to TRBJ1-3; D is perhaps TRBD1 (6 bases). Germline CDR1 reads KGHSH; CDR2 reads LQKENI. CDR3 length: 18 residues. V was clipped by 0 bases and J by 0 bases, with 15 bases between them. CDR3 loop: CASSPPSRTVRSGNTIYF. In nucleotides, the CDR3 is TGTGCCAGCTCACCACCGAGTCGGACAGTACGCTCTGGAAACACCATATATTTT.

This clonotype was detected many times. The gene calls are TRBV29-1 and TRBJ2-1, with D possibly being TRBD2 (7 bases). The V end lost 1 base, the J end lost 6 bases, and 16 bases lay between the germline ends. CDR1 and CDR2 (germline): SQVTM, ANQGSEA. The CDR3 has 15 residues. CDR3: CSVEGPRGGINEQFF. The CDR3 DNA reads as TGCAGCGTTGAAGGGCCGAGGGGGGGGATCAATGAGCAGTTCTTC.

The V gene is TRBV10-2, the J gene TRBJ1-5; the D gene is possibly TRBD1 (5 bases). Germline V CDR1 and CDR2: WSHSY, SAAADI. V shed 3 bases and J shed 2 bases, with 11 bases lying between them. This CDR3 is 15 amino acids long. CDR3 region: CASSEISRGNQPQHF. CDR3 sequence (DNA): TGCGCCAGCAGTGAAATTAGCAGGGGCAATCAGCCCCAGCATTTT.

This clonotype was seen repeatedly, ten times or more. This rearrangement joins TRBV19 to TRBJ2-1, with D possibly TRBD2 on 5 matching bases. V was pared by 6 bases and J by 8 bases, with 14 bases between. Germline values: CDR1 LNHDA, CDR2 SQIVND (reference sequence). The CDR3 length is 13 residues. The CDR3 loop reads CASSDTTGDEQFF. The DNA of the CDR3 is TGTGCCAGTAGCGATACCACCGGGGATGAGCAGTTCTTC.

This clonotype has just a few counts. The gene calls are TRBV7-2 and TRBJ1-4; D unclear. Between the trimmed V and J ends, which lost 3 bases and 0 bases, there was a span of 8 bases. Germline values: CDR1 SGHTA, CDR2 FQGNSA. The CDR3 is 15 amino acids. The CDR3 DNA sequence: TGTGCCAGCAGCTTCAACTTAGCAACTAATGAAAAACTGTTTTTT. Translating it yields CASSFNLATNEKLFF. Filled out from reference TRBV7-2 and TRBJ1-4, the complete variable domain reads GAGVSQSPSNKVTEKGKDVELRCDPISGHTALYWYRQSLGQGLEFLIYFQGNSAPDKSGLPSDRFSAERTGGSVSTLTIQRTQQEDSAVYLCASSFNLATNEKLFFGSGTQLSVL.

This clonotype was detected ten times or more. This rearrangement joins TRBV30 to TRBJ2-3, with D perhaps matching TRBD2 (5 bases). V dropped 3 bases and J dropped 2 bases, with 9 bases sitting between them. The CDR3 extends over 13 amino acids. Germline lookup yields CDR1 GTSNPN and CDR2 SVGIG (reference sequence). The CDR3 spells CAWRWGATDTQYF. In DNA, the CDR3 is TGTGCCTGGAGATGGGGAGCCACAGATACGCAGTATTTT.

This clonotype turned up a few times. This chain uses TRBV20-1 with TRBJ1-1; no clear D gene. V shed 8 bases and J shed 7 bases, with 14 bases lying between them. Germline V gene lookup returns CDR1 DFQATT and CDR2 SNEGSKA (reference sequence). The CDR3 has 11 residues. The CDR3: CSIRVSFEAFF. The CDR3 DNA follows: TGCAGTATCCGGGTCTCGTTTGAAGCTTTCTTT.

This clonotype was counted at least ten times. The CDR3 sequence is CAISVQGLNTEAFF. The CDR3 region has the DNA TGTGCCATCAGCGTACAGGGTCTGAACACTGAAGCTTTCTTT. The rearrangement uses TRBV10-3 and TRBJ1-1, with D perhaps matching TRBD1 (6 bases). Germline CDR1 reads ENHRY; CDR2 reads SYGVKD. V dropped 6 bases and J dropped 0 bases, with 11 bases sitting between them. The CDR3 spans 14 residues.

The CDR3 sequence: CASSLGRAEETQYF. The CDR3 DNA sequence: TGTGCCAGCAGCTTGGGTAGGGCAGAAGAGACCCAGTACTTC. The genes are TRBV7-6 and TRBJ2-5; D gene uncertain. V lost 3 bases, J lost 3 bases, and 11 bases lay in between. CDR1 is SGHVS, CDR2 FNYEAQ, per germline. The CDR3 runs 14 residues.

There are many counts of this clonotype. The chain joins TRBV19 to TRBJ2-1, with 7 bases matching TRBD1. Germline V gene sequence: CDR1 LNHDA, CDR2 SQIVND (reference sequence). This CDR3 comprises 14 residues. V trimming: 4 bases; J trimming: 7 bases; junction bases outside the gene matches: 7. Here the CDR3 reads CASSTLTGFNEQFF. The CDR3 DNA sequence: TGTGCCAGTAGTACCCTGACAGGGTTTAATGAGCAGTTCTTC.

This clonotype was seen repeatedly, ten times or more. The chain couples TRBV27 to TRBJ2-1, with D maybe TRBD2 (6 bases). Germline CDR1 is MNHEY and CDR2 is SMNVEV (reference sequence). The V end lost 0 bases, the J end lost 4 bases, and 10 bases lay between the germline ends. The CDR3 sequence is 15 residues long. The CDR3 region is CASSLSGAGYNEQFF. For the CDR3, the DNA is TGTGCCAGCAGTTTATCTGGGGCGGGGTACAATGAGCAGTTCTTC.

This clonotype was seen ten or more times. V is TRBV11-2 and J is TRBJ1-3, with 10 bases fitting TRBD1. The CDR3 has 19 residues. Per the germline V gene, CDR1 is SGHAT and CDR2 is FQNNGV. J was trimmed by 2 bases and V by 5 bases; bases with no gene match: 15. CDR3 sequence: CASSPSPTTGGRAGNTIYF. CDR3 DNA sequence: TGTGCCAGCAGCCCAAGCCCGACGACAGGGGGCAGAGCTGGAAACACCATATATTTT.

The sample holds many counts of this clonotype. The CDR3 loop reads CASSLKPTWGANTEAFF. The CDR3 nucleotides are TGCGCCAGCAGCTTGAAGCCGACTTGGGGGGCGAACACTGAAGCTTTCTTT. The rearrangement joins TRBV5-1 to TRBJ1-1; the D gene is possibly TRBD1 (6 bases). V was clipped by 1 base and J by 1 base, with 17 bases between them. The CDR3 has 17 amino acids. Germline CDR1 is SGHRS and CDR2 is YFSETQ.

In this sample, this clonotype turned up many times. This rearrangement joins TRBV28 to TRBJ2-1, with 10 positions matching TRBD1. Germline CDR1 reads MDHEN; CDR2 reads SYDVKM. CDR3 size: 12 residues. V was pared by 5 bases and J by 12 bases, with 4 bases of the junction left unmatched. The CDR3 DNA reads as TGTGCCAGCAGTGACAGGGGGCGATGGCAGTTCTTC. It translates to CASSDRGRWQFF.

This chain connects TRBV6-1 to TRBJ2-5; 7 bases are a match to TRBD2. V was clipped by 6 bases and J by 10 bases; unmatched bases: 8. This CDR3 comprises 12 residues. Germline assignment: CDR1 MNHNS and CDR2 SASEGT. Here the CDR3 DNA reads TGTGCCAGCAGCCCCACTCGGGGGGTCCAGTACTTC. Protein: CASSPTRGVQYF.

This clonotype was detected only a few times. The rearrangement links TRBV5-4 to TRBJ2-7; TRBD2 matches at 10 bases. CDR1 SGHNT and CDR2 YYREEE come from the germline V gene (reference sequence). The CDR3 sequence is 18 residues long. Trimming took 0 bases from V and 6 from J; bases not matched to a gene: 15. CDR3: CASSLGSPSGRNRGEQYF. The CDR3 DNA is TGTGCCAGCAGCTTGGGTAGCCCTAGCGGGAGAAATCGGGGCGAGCAGTACTTC.